Following are 2 T cell receptor beta chains from one sample sequenced in a study of blood T cell repertoires in COVID-19. The table came from immunoSEQ multiplex PCR; TCRdb's copy has only in-frame clones and leaves some out. The sample lists 250,000 to 300,000 clones, around 92% occurring once. The specimen was peripheral blood. The receptors derive from a woman aged 25-40 years with COVID-19, enrolled during active disease.

The chain recombines TRBV5-4 with TRBJ2-7; 9 nucleotides line up with TRBD2. The J segment lost 1 base and the V segment lost 5 bases, leaving 1 base of the junction unmatched. This CDR3 has 13 residues. CDR1 and CDR2 from the germline V gene are SGHNT and YYREEE (reference sequence). The CDR3 DNA reads as TGTGCCAGCAGTAGCGGGGGTTCCTACGAGCAGTACTTC. It is translated as CASSSGGSYEQYF.

Note on this clone: Other DNA sequences in the sample encode the same CDR3. The chain employs TRBV3-1 (or the pseudogene TRBV3-2) and TRBJ2-7, with D unclear. Trimming shortened V by 1 base and J by 3 bases, and 7 bases separated the two germline ends. Per germline, CDR1 LGHDT and CDR2 YNNKEL (reference sequence). The length of the CDR3 is 13 residues. This CDR3 reads CASSQVRGYEQYF. The DNA of the CDR3 is TGTGCCAGCAGCCAAGTGCGAGGCTACGAGCAGTACTTC.